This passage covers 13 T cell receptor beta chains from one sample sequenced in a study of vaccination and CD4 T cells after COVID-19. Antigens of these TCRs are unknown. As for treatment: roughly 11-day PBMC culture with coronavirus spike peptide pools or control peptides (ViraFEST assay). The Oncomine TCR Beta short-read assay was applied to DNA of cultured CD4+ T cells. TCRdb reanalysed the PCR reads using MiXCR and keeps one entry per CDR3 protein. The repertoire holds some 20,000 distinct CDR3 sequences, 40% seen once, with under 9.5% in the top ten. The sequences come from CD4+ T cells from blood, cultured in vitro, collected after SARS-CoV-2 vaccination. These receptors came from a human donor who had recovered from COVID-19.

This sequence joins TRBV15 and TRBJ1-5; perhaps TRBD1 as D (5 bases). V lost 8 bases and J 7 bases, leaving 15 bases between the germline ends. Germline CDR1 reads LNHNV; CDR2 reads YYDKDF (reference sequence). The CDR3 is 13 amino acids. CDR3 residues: CATGTRVRQPQHF. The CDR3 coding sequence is TGTGCCACCGGAACCAGGGTTAGGCAGCCCCAGCATTTT.

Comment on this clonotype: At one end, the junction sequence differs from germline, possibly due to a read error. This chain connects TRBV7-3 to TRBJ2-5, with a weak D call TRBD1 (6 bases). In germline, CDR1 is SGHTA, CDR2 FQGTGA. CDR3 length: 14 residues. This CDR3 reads CASSPTGYQETQYF. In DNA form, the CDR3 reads TGTGCCAGCAGCCCCACAGGGTACCAGGAGACCCAGTACTTC.

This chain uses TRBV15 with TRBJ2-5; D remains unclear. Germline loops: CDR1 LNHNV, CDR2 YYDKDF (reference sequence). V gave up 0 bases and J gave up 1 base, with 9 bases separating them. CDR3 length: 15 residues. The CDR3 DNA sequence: TGTGCCACCAGCAGAGATCGGTCCAGCCAAGAGACCCAGTACTTC. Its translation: CATSRDRSSQETQYF.

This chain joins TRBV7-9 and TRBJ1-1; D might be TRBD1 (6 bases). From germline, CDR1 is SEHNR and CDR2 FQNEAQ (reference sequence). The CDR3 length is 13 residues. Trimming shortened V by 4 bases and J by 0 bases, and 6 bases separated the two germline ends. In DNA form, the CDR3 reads TGTGCCAGCAGCTGGGACATGAACACTGAAGCTTTCTTT. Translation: CASSWDMNTEAFF.

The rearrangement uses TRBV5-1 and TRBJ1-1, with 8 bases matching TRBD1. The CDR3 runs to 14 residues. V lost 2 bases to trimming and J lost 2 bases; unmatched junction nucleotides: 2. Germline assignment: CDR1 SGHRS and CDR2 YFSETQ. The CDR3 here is CASSFGQGNTEAFF. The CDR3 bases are TGCGCCAGCAGCTTCGGACAGGGTAACACTGAAGCTTTCTTT.

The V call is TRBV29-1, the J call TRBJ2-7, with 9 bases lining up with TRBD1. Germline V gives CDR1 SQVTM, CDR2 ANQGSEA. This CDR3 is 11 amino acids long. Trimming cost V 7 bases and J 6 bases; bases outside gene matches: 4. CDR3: CSAQTGGEQYF. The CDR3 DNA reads TGCAGCGCCCAGACAGGGGGCGAGCAGTACTTC.

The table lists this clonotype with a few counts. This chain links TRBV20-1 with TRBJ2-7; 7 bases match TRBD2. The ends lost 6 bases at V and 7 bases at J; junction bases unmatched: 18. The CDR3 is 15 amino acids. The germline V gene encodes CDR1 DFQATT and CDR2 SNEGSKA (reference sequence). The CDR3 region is CSASTQGGSLGEQYF. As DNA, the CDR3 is TGCAGTGCCTCTACCCAGGGCGGGAGTCTGGGGGAGCAGTACTTC.

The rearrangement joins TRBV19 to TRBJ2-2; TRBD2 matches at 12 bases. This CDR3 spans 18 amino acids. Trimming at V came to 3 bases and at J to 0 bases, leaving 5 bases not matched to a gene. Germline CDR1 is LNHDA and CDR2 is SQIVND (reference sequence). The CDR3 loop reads CASSIRLAGAANTGELFF. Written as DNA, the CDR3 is TGTGCCAGTAGTATCAGACTAGCGGGGGCTGCGAACACCGGGGAGCTGTTTTTT.

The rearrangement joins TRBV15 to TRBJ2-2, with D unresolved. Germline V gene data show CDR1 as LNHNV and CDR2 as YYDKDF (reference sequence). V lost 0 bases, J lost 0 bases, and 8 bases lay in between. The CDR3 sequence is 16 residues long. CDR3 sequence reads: CATSRDGPANTGELFF. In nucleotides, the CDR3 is TGTGCCACCAGCAGAGATGGGCCCGCGAACACCGGGGAGCTGTTTTTT.

CDR3 in amino acids: CASSESPGGSYNEQFF. In nucleotides, the CDR3 is TGTGCCAGCAGTGAATCGCCGGGAGGCTCCTACAATGAGCAGTTCTTC. J is TRBJ2-1 and V is TRBV6-1; 7 nucleotides match TRBD2. The CDR3 runs to 16 residues. The V and J ends lost 2 bases and 0 bases, in that order; junction bases with no gene match: 4. Germline CDR1 MNHNS, CDR2 SASEGT.

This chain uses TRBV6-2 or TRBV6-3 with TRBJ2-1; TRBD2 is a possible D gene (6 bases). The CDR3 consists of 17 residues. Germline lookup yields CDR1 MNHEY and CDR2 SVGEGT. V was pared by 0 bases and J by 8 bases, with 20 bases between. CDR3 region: CASSYSVAAALHDEQFF. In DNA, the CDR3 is TGTGCCAGCAGTTACTCGGTAGCGGCGGCCCTACACGATGAGCAGTTCTTC.

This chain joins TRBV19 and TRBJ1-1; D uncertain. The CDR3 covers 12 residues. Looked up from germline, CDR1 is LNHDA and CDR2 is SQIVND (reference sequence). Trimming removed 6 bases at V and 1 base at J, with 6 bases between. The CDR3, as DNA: TGTGCCAGTAGACCAGGGAACACTGAAGCTTTCTTT. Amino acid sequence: CASRPGNTEAFF.

The CDR3 region has the DNA TGTGCCAGCAGTGAAGTAAGGACAGGGGGGTATGGCTACACCTTC. This translates into CASSEVRTGGYGYTF. V gene TRBV2 combines with J gene TRBJ1-2; 10 nucleotides line up with TRBD1. V was clipped by 1 base and J by 5 bases; unmatched bases: 4. The V gene's germline CDR1 is SNHLY and CDR2 FYNNEI. The CDR3 runs to 15 residues.